This T cell receptor (beta chain) was sequenced in a study of Graves' ophthalmopathy and Graves' hyperthyroidism. Enrolled hyperthyroidism patients had a new diagnosis, a duration under 2 months, and an age of 18 to 65. Unmatched junction bases numbered 10, after V lost 2 bases and J lost 5 bases. The CDR3 loop spans 15 amino acids. From germline, CDR1 is GTSNPN and CDR2 SVGIG (reference sequence). TCR beta CDR3 regions were amplified from RNA transcripts. The workflow started with a first-round RT-PCR run with HTBI primers and then moved on to a second-round multiplex PCR. In TCRdb, the multiplex PCR reads were re-called with MiXCR into one record per CDR3 protein. Among a few hundred thousand distinct CDR3 sequences listed, about a sixth were seen once.

This rearrangement joins TRBV30 to TRBJ1-2; 8 bases align to TRBD1. The sample consisted of peripheral blood. The source is an adult woman with stable Graves' hyperthyroidism. The CDR3 DNA sequence: TGTGCCTGGAGTTTTGCCGGGACAGGTGGATATGGCTACACCTTC. Translation: CAWSFAGTGGYGYTF.